The 31 T cell receptor beta chains below come from one sample, sequenced in a study of cytomegalovirus exposure and HLA in healthy donors. Generated by immunoSEQ multiplex PCR, the TCRdb table keeps only in-frame clones and is missing some. This table holds around 250,000 clones, roughly 89% found once. The sample comprised PBMCs. The receptors originated from a woman between 18 and 29 years old in good health and CMV-seronegative.

The genes are TRBV30 and TRBJ1-6; TRBD1 matches at 8 bases. This CDR3 contains 13 residues. Losses at the gene ends were 4 bases for V and 8 bases for J; bases not matched to a gene: 4. Germline CDR1 and CDR2: GTSNPN and SVGIG (reference sequence). CDR3 protein: CAWTGQGDSPLHF. The CDR3 DNA reads as TGTGCCTGGACCGGACAGGGCGATTCACCCCTCCACTTT.

CDR3 loop: CSVPGTAEAFF. The CDR3 DNA is TGCAGCGTTCCAGGGACAGCTGAAGCTTTCTTT. This chain uses TRBV29-1 with TRBJ1-1; TRBD1 aligns across 7 bases. Germline CDR1 and CDR2: SQVTM and ANQGSEA. The CDR3 sequence is 11 residues long. Trimming took 5 bases from V and 6 from J; bases not matched to a gene: 3. Full variable domain (remainder filled in from reference TRBV29-1 and TRBJ1-1): SAVISQKPSRDICQRGTSLTIQCQVDSQVTMMFWYRQQPGQSLTLIATANQGSEATYESGFVIDKFPISRPNLTFSTLTVSNMSPEDSSIYLCSVPGTAEAFFGQGTRLTVV.

This rearrangement joins TRBV6-5 to TRBJ2-5; tentative D call: TRBD2 (6 bases). This CDR3 has 13 residues. V lost 8 bases, J lost 2 bases, and 12 bases lay in between. CDR1 and CDR2 from the germline V gene are MNHEY and SVGAGI. The CDR3 DNA follows: TGTGCCAGCTCTCTGGGACTGCAAGAGACCCAGTACTTC. Residues: CASSLGLQETQYF.

The table lists this clone with a few counts. The chain uses TRBV7-9 and TRBJ1-2; D may be TRBD1 (6 bases). CDR1 and CDR2 from the germline V gene are SEHNR and FQNEAQ (reference sequence). The length of the CDR3 is 14 residues. The V end was cut by 4 bases, the J end by 2 bases, with 11 bases between. The CDR3 DNA reads TGTGCCAGCAGCTCCGGACAGTCAAACTATGGCTACACCTTC. As protein: CASSSGQSNYGYTF.

The rearrangement uses TRBV6-6 and TRBJ2-7, with D possibly matching TRBD2 (6 bases). Germline lookup yields CDR1 MNHNY and CDR2 SVGAGI (reference sequence). This CDR3 has 14 residues. V was cut by 0 bases and J by 7 bases, with 13 bases left in between. The CDR3 DNA is TGTGCCAGCAGTTACTCGTGGCATCGGGAGGAGCAGTACTTC. This encodes CASSYSWHREEQYF.

This clone occurred a few times. The J gene is TRBJ1-6, the V gene TRBV14; D is unresolved. Germline CDR1 and CDR2: SGHDN and FVKESK. V lost 0 bases to trimming and J lost 4 bases, with 10 bases between them. The CDR3 extends over 16 amino acids. The CDR3 nucleotides read TGTGCCAGCAGCCAAGACCCGGTATTGTATAATTCACCCCTCCACTTT. This codes for CASSQDPVLYNSPLHF. The variable domain in full, with the rest retrieved from reference TRBV14 and TRBJ1-6, is EAGVTQFPSHSVIEKGQTVTLRCDPISGHDNLYWYRRVMGKEIKFLLHFVKESKQDESGMPNNRFLAERTGGTYSTLKVQPAELEDSGVYFCASSQDPVLYNSPLHFGNGTRLTVT.

This clone was found once. The V gene is TRBV27, the J gene TRBJ2-6; D ambiguous. CDR1 is MNHEY and CDR2 is SMNVEV in the germline V gene (reference sequence). The CDR3 consists of 14 residues. V dropped 5 bases and J dropped 1 base, with 6 bases sitting between them. The CDR3 sequence: CASSQTSGANVLTF. In DNA form, the CDR3 reads TGTGCCAGCAGTCAAACATCTGGGGCCAACGTCCTGACTTTC.

The J gene is TRBJ2-7, the V gene TRBV10-2; tentative D call: TRBD1 (6 bases). Deletions cut 2 bases from V and 5 bases from J, with 7 bases between. The CDR3 consists of 12 residues. Germline-derived CDR1 and CDR2 are WSHSY and SAAADI. The CDR3 DNA is TGCGCCAGCAGTGAGGGGGACAACGAGCAGTACGTC. Protein sequence: CASSEGDNEQYV.

This clone was recorded a few times. The CDR3 region has the DNA TGTGCCAGCAGCCCGACAGGGCTCAACTATGGCTACACCTTC. Encoded protein: CASSPTGLNYGYTF. V gene TRBV7-9 combines with J gene TRBJ1-2, with TRBD1 matching 7 bases. CDR1 is SEHNR and CDR2 is FQNEAQ in the germline V gene (reference sequence). CDR3 length: 14 residues. Trimming cost V 5 bases and J 2 bases; bases outside gene matches: 5.

This clone was detected once. The genes are TRBV27 and TRBJ2-3; 7 nucleotides match TRBD1. Trimming at V came to 5 bases and at J to 2 bases, leaving 7 bases not matched to a gene. The CDR3 extends over 15 amino acids. Germline V CDR1 and CDR2: MNHEY, SMNVEV (reference sequence). The CDR3 sequence is CASSTNRGYTDTQYF. As DNA, the CDR3 is TGTGCCAGCAGTACAAACAGGGGATACACAGATACGCAGTATTTT.

This clone has just one count. The rearrangement joins TRBV5-6 to TRBJ2-7; 10 positions match TRBD1. Germline V gives CDR1 SGHDT, CDR2 YYEEEE. V gave up 3 bases and J gave up 4 bases; unmatched junction bases: 4. This CDR3 contains 14 residues. CDR3 nucleotides: TGTGCCAGCAGCTGGGGACAGGGGACGTACGAGCAGTACGTC. Translating gives CASSWGQGTYEQYV.

This chain joins TRBV30 and TRBJ1-5, with D possibly being TRBD1 (6 bases). CDR3 length: 13 amino acids. Germline V CDR1 and CDR2: GTSNPN, SVGIG (reference sequence). The V and J ends lost 3 bases and 4 bases respectively, with 10 bases between them. CDR3 residues: CAWRTGGNQPQHF. The CDR3 nucleotides are TGTGCCTGGAGGACAGGTGGGAATCAGCCCCAGCATTTT.

The gene calls are TRBV7-9 and TRBJ2-1, with D maybe TRBD2 (6 bases). The CDR3 runs 17 residues. The ends were cut back, 5 bases at V and 0 bases at J, with 17 bases in the middle. In germline, CDR1 is SEHNR, CDR2 FQNEAQ (reference sequence). CDR3: CASSARLDPVSYNEQFF. The CDR3 bases are TGTGCCAGCAGCGCCCGACTAGACCCAGTCTCCTACAATGAGCAGTTCTTC.

This chain joins TRBV28 and TRBJ2-5; 7 bases are shared with TRBD2. The CDR3 is made up of 13 amino acids. The germline V gene has CDR1 MDHEN and CDR2 SYDVKM. Losses at the gene ends were 6 bases for V and 4 bases for J; bases not matched to a gene: 5. The CDR3 protein is CASRKGGGETQYF. The CDR3 nucleotides are TGTGCCAGCAGAAAAGGCGGGGGAGAGACCCAGTACTTC.

This chain joins TRBV5-6 and TRBJ2-3, with 8 bases lining up with TRBD2. V trimming: 4 bases; J trimming: 4 bases; junction bases outside the gene matches: 14. The CDR3 covers 17 residues. Germline loops: CDR1 SGHDT, CDR2 YYEEEE. CDR3 nucleotides: TGTGCCAGCAGCCCAGTGGCGGGGGGCTTGTTCTCAGATACGCAGTATTTT. Translating it yields CASSPVAGGLFSDTQYF. Based on the CDR3 plus reference TRBV5-6 and TRBJ2-3, the full variable domain is DAGVTQSPTHLIKTRGQQVTLRCSPKSGHDTVSWYQQALGQGPQFIFQYYEEEERQRGNFPDRFSGHQFPNYSSELNVNALLLGDSALYLCASSPVAGGLFSDTQYFGPGTRLTVL.

The gene calls are TRBV2 and TRBJ1-4; perhaps TRBD1 as D (6 bases). V was clipped by 6 bases and J by 0 bases, with 23 bases between them. The germline V gene encodes CDR1 SNHLY and CDR2 FYNNEI. The CDR3 contains 19 residues. CDR3 nucleotides: TGTGCCAGCAGGAAAGGGGGTGGACTGGAAGGGGCAACTAATGAAAAACTGTTTTTT. This translates into CASRKGGGLEGATNEKLFF.

The chain links TRBV7-2 to TRBJ1-6; D perhaps matches TRBD1 (6 bases). The V gene's germline CDR1 is SGHTA and CDR2 FQGNSA. Trimming cost V 1 base and J 8 bases, with 12 bases left between them. The CDR3 contains 15 residues. The CDR3 DNA reads TGTGCCAGCAGCTTAGTCGGGGACACGTATTCACCCCTCCACTTT. Its protein product is CASSLVGDTYSPLHF.

This chain joins TRBV29-1 and TRBJ2-5; 8 nucleotides align to TRBD2. This CDR3 is built from 18 residues. From germline, CDR1 is SQVTM and CDR2 ANQGSEA. V gave up 3 bases and J gave up 5 bases; unmatched junction bases: 20. The CDR3 DNA sequence: TGCAGCGTTGATGAGTTGGAGACCCGGGCTAGCGGGTACGAGACCCAGTACTTC. It specifies CSVDELETRASGYETQYF.

The genes are TRBV28 and TRBJ1-2; perhaps TRBD1 as D (5 bases). V lost 2 bases and J 3 bases, leaving 7 bases between the germline ends. This CDR3 comprises 13 residues. CDR1 and CDR2 from the germline V gene are MDHEN and SYDVKM. The CDR3 DNA reads TGTGCCAGCAGTTTACCACAGGACTATGGCTACACCTTC. Its protein product is CASSLPQDYGYTF.

The chain joins TRBV7-9 to TRBJ2-1; D might be TRBD2 (5 bases). CDR3 size: 16 residues. CDR1 SEHNR and CDR2 FQNEAQ come from the germline V gene (reference sequence). Trimming took 1 base from V and 9 from J, leaving 19 bases between them. The CDR3 nucleotides read TGTGCCAGCAGCTTAGGGGGAGACAATTCTGGAGGTGAGCAGTTCTTC. Translating gives CASSLGGDNSGGEQFF.

The CDR3 coding sequence is TGCGCCAGCAGCCAAGTATCCAGGAACTCTGGAAACACCATATATTTT. Its protein is CASSQVSRNSGNTIYF. The chain is built from TRBV4-1 and TRBJ1-3; D is unclear. V was pared by 1 base and J by 0 bases, with 10 bases between. CDR1 is MGHRA, CDR2 YSYEKL, per germline. This CDR3 has 16 amino acids.

The chain couples TRBV4-3 to TRBJ2-1; 9 bases line up with TRBD2. The V gene's germline CDR1 is LGHNA and CDR2 YSLEER. Trimming cost V 7 bases and J 2 bases; bases outside gene matches: 21. The CDR3 sequence is 20 residues long. The CDR3 DNA follows: TGCGCCAGCACCGGTGGGTTCTTGCGGGGGGGCGATTCGACCTACAATGAGCAGTTCTTC. This codes for CASTGGFLRGGDSTYNEQFF.

The table lists this clone with a few counts. CDR3 region: CASSEAGNQPQHF. The CDR3 DNA follows: TGTGCCAGCAGCGAGGCGGGCAATCAGCCCCAGCATTTT. This chain joins TRBV11-2 and TRBJ1-5, with D hard to call. Per the germline V gene, CDR1 is SGHAT and CDR2 is FQNNGV. V was pared by 5 bases and J by 2 bases, with 7 bases between. The CDR3 extends over 13 amino acids.

The V gene is TRBV19, the J gene TRBJ2-1; the D is unclear. The CDR3 totals 12 residues. V gave up 5 bases and J gave up 4 bases, with 6 bases separating them. Germline CDR1 reads LNHDA; CDR2 reads SQIVND (reference sequence). CDR3 loop: CASSPRYNEQFF. As DNA, the CDR3 is TGTGCCAGTAGTCCCCGTTACAATGAGCAGTTCTTC.

J is TRBJ2-7 and V is TRBV27; TRBD1 matches 8 bases. This CDR3 contains 15 residues. The germline V gene encodes CDR1 MNHEY and CDR2 SMNVEV (reference sequence). After removal of 4 bases from V and 3 bases from J, the junction contained 8 bases not matched to a gene. The CDR3 DNA follows: TGTGCCAGCAGTTCCCGCTCGACAGGGGTCTACGAGCAGTACTTC. Translation: CASSSRSTGVYEQYF.

This rearrangement joins TRBV2 to TRBJ2-6; 8 bases are a match to TRBD1. Germline CDR1 and CDR2: SNHLY and FYNNEI. CDR3 length: 18 amino acids. The ends lost 2 bases at V and 1 base at J; junction bases unmatched: 7. The CDR3 reads CASSEMTGDSSGANVLTF. As DNA, the CDR3 is TGTGCCAGCAGTGAAATGACAGGGGATTCGTCTGGGGCCAACGTCCTGACTTTC.

This chain links TRBV7-3 with TRBJ2-5, with D possibly TRBD1 on 6 matching bases. V lost 6 bases, J lost 5 bases, and 13 bases lay in between. Germline V gene lookup returns CDR1 SGHTA and CDR2 FQGTGA. The length of the CDR3 is 13 residues. In DNA form, the CDR3 reads TGTGCCAGCAGTTGGGACAAAGGGGAGACCCAGTACTTC. It codes for CASSWDKGETQYF.

This chain links TRBV7-2 with TRBJ1-1, with a weak D call TRBD1 (5 bases). Germline CDR1 and CDR2: SGHTA and FQGNSA. V dropped 3 bases and J dropped 6 bases, with 11 bases sitting between them. This CDR3 has 13 amino acids. The CDR3 DNA sequence: TGTGCCAGCAGCTTCAGGGAATTGGCTGAAGCTTTCTTT. It yields the protein CASSFRELAEAFF.

This clone was detected only once. V usage is TRBV5-1 and J usage is TRBJ2-6; D remains unclear. This CDR3 has 14 residues. V was pared by 7 bases and J by 1 base, with 9 bases between. The germline gives CDR1 SGHRS, CDR2 YFSETQ. The CDR3: CASGPLSGANVLTF. In DNA, the CDR3 is TGCGCCAGCGGCCCGCTTTCTGGGGCCAACGTCCTGACTTTC.

This rearrangement joins TRBV2 to TRBJ2-3, with TRBD2 as a possible D gene (6 bases). V shed 6 bases and J shed 6 bases, with 13 bases lying between them. The CDR3 sequence is 13 residues long. The germline V gene has CDR1 SNHLY and CDR2 FYNNEI. CDR3 sequence (DNA): TGTGCCAGCAGGCGGGGCCGGGGGGATACGCAGTATTTT. As protein: CASRRGRGDTQYF.

This chain uses TRBV13 with TRBJ2-1; D not certain. This CDR3 comprises 13 residues. The ends were cut back, 6 bases at V and 5 bases at J, with 11 bases in the middle. CDR1 is PRHDT and CDR2 is FYEKMQ in the germline V gene (reference sequence). The CDR3 reads CASSQRANNEQFF. As DNA, the CDR3 is TGTGCCAGCAGTCAACGAGCGAACAATGAGCAGTTCTTC.